The rows below give T cell receptor beta chains drawn from one sample of a study of T cell responses to AZD1222 COVID-19 vaccine. TCRdb's table, derived via immunoSEQ multiplex PCR, lists solely in-frame clones and lacks some. The sample has 180,000 or so clones, about 95% seen once; the top ten hold about 0.6%. This specimen was peripheral blood, taken on day 0 of AZD1222 vaccination. The receptors were gathered from an adult in good health. Both conserved end residues are part of each CDR3. D genes are given only for firm matches. Expanded clones get a size class; other rows say once, few or many, or leave the size out.

>TRBV5-5|-|few|TRBJ1-1
TGTGCCAGCAGCTTGCGTTGGGGCAGATCGAACACTGAAGCTTTCTTT
CASSLRWGRSNTEAFF
>TRBV28|-|once|TRBJ2-7
TGTGCCAGCAGCAACTATGGCAAGACTACCCGATACGAGCAGTACTTC
CASSNYGKTTRYEQYF
>TRBV19|TRBD1|-|TRBJ1-5
TGTGCCAGCGGGCTCGGACAGGGCAACAATCAGCCCCAGCATTTT
CASGLGQGNNQPQHF
>TRBV7-3|-|-|TRBJ2-7
TGTGCCAGCAGTTTTCGGGGGGCAGCCCGTGAGGGGGAGCAGTACTTC
CASSFRGAAREGEQYF
>TRBV7-6|TRBD2|-|TRBJ2-3
TGTGCCAGCAGCTCGCGGGAGGGAGAGACAGATACGCAGTATTTT
CASSSREGETDTQYF
>TRBV5-1|-|-|TRBJ1-1
TGCGCCAGCAGCTTGGGGGGTAGTACTGAAGCTTTCTTT
CASSLGGSTEAFF
>TRBV20-1|-|-|TRBJ1-1
TGCAGTGCTCGTGGGGCCATGAACACTGAAGCTTTCTTT
CSARGAMNTEAFF
>TRBV6-6|-|-|TRBJ1-1
TGTGCCAGCAGTCCCACGCCGACAGACGTTTGGAGGAACACTGAAGCTTTCTTT
CASSPTPTDVWRNTEAFF
>TRBV7-9|-|few|TRBJ1-2
TGTGCCAGCAGCCATCCCCAGCGGGCAACCTGGAACTATGGCTACACCTTC
CASSHPQRATWNYGYTF
>TRBV2|-|-|TRBJ1-5
TGTGCCAGCGGGCCCCAGAGTCAGCCCCAGCATTTT
CASGPQSQPQHF
>TRBV7-2|-|-|TRBJ2-2
TGTGCCAGCAACCCCAAGGGTTTTCGAAACACCGGGGAGCTGTTTTTT
CASNPKGFRNTGELFF
>TRBV28|-|-|TRBJ2-2
TGTGCCAGCCTCACTGACAGGCTAAACACCGGGGAGCTGTTTTTT
CASLTDRLNTGELFF
>TRBV6-5|-|-|TRBJ1-5
TGTGCCAGCAGTCTACAGGGACTCAATCAGCCCCAGCATTTT
CASSLQGLNQPQHF
>TRBV3-1/TRBV3-2|-|few|TRBJ1-4
TGTGCCAGCAGCCAAGGAGGGGGAAGGGAAAAACTGTTTTTT
CASSQGGGREKLFF
>TRBV6-4|-|-|TRBJ1-5
TGTGCCAGCAGTGATATCCCGGGCCTAAGCAATCAGCCCCAGCATTTT
CASSDIPGLSNQPQHF